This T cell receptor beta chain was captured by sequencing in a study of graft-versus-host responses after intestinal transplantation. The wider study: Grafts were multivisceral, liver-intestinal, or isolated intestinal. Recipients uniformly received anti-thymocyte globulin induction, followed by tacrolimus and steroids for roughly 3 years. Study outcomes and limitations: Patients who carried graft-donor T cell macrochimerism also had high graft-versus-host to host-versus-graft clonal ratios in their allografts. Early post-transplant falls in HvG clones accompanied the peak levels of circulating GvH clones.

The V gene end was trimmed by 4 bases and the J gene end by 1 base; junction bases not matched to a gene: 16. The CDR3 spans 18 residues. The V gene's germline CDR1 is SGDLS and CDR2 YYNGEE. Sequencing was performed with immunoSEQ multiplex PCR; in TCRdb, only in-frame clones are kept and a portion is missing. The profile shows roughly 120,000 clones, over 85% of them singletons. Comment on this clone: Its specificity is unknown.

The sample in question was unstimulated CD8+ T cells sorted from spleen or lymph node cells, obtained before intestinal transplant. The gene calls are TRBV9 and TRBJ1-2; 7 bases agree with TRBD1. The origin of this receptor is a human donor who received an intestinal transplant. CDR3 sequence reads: CASSSSDSRQGHNYGYTF. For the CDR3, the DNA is TGTGCCAGCAGCTCCTCCGACTCTAGACAGGGCCATAACTATGGCTACACCTTC.